These 29 T cell receptor beta chains were sequenced from one sample in a study of blood T cell repertoires in COVID-19. The method was immunoSEQ multiplex PCR; TCRdb's version includes in-frame clones alone and lacks a portion of them. Of 70,000 or so clones listed, around 88% are singletons. Sequenced material: peripheral blood. The receptors come from a woman aged 80 or over with acute or convalescent COVID-19.

The V call is TRBV27, the J call TRBJ1-4; tentatively, D is TRBD1 (5 bases). Germline lookup yields CDR1 MNHEY and CDR2 SMNVEV (reference sequence). Trimming took off 2 bases at V and 12 bases at J, with 16 bases between the two ends. CDR3 length: 14 amino acids. The CDR3 reads CASSLQGPVAELFF. The CDR3 bases are TGTGCCAGCAGTTTACAGGGACCCGTAGCGGAACTGTTTTTT.

The J gene is TRBJ2-7, the V gene TRBV5-6; 11 bases agree with TRBD2. Germline V gene sequence: CDR1 SGHDT, CDR2 YYEEEE. The CDR3 covers 16 residues. V lost 3 bases to trimming and J lost 3 bases; unmatched junction nucleotides: 8. Here the CDR3 reads CASSSTGLAAYYEQYF. As DNA, the CDR3 is TGTGCCAGCAGCTCAACGGGACTAGCGGCTTACTACGAGCAGTACTTC.

The chain has TRBV19 and TRBJ2-2, with a weak D call TRBD1 (5 bases). V was shortened by 5 bases and J by 5 bases, with 9 bases between the two germline ends. The CDR3 contains 13 residues. Germline V lookup: CDR1 LNHDA, CDR2 SQIVND (reference sequence). The CDR3 coding sequence is TGTGCCAGTAGTCTTAGGGGTACCGGGGAGCTGTTTTTT. This translates into CASSLRGTGELFF.

The rearrangement links TRBV5-1 to TRBJ2-2, with a possible D match to TRBD1 (6 bases). CDR1 and CDR2 from the germline V gene are SGHRS and YFSETQ. This CDR3 is 15 amino acids long. V was pared by 4 bases and J by 7 bases, with 17 bases between. The CDR3 region is CASSTRTELVGELFF. The DNA of the CDR3 is TGCGCCAGCAGCACCAGGACAGAGCTGGTCGGGGAGCTGTTTTTT.

CDR3 region: CASRGGSASYNEQFF. CDR3 in DNA: TGTGCCAGCAGGGGTGGTAGCGCTTCCTACAATGAGCAGTTCTTC. J is TRBJ2-1 and V is TRBV28, with D possibly TRBD2 on 5 matching bases. V was cut by 6 bases and J by 1 base, with 13 bases left in between. The V gene's germline CDR1 is MDHEN and CDR2 SYDVKM. The CDR3 has 15 residues.

The chain uses TRBV5-1 and TRBJ1-5, with 9 bases fitting TRBD1. This CDR3 has 15 residues. The V and J ends lost 2 bases and 4 bases, in that order; junction bases with no gene match: 4. Germline CDR1 reads SGHRS; CDR2 reads YFSETQ. DNA for the CDR3: TGCGCCAGCAGCTTCACAGGGGGCCGTAATCAGCCCCAGCATTTT. It is translated as CASSFTGGRNQPQHF. Filled out from reference TRBV5-1 and TRBJ1-5, the complete variable domain reads KAGVTQTPRYLIKTRGQQVTLSCSPISGHRSVSWYQQTPGQGLQFLFEYFSETQRNKGNFPGRFSGRQFSNSRSEMNVSTLELGDSALYLCASSFTGGRNQPQHFGDGTRLSIL.

V is TRBV6-8 and J is TRBJ1-5, with unresolved D. Germline CDR1 and CDR2: MNHGY and SAAAGT. V was clipped by 4 bases and J by 0 bases, with 7 bases between them. The length of the CDR3 is 14 residues. CDR3 sequence reads: CASSWAYSNQPQHF. CDR3 DNA: TGTGCCAGCAGTTGGGCCTATAGCAATCAGCCCCAGCATTTT.

This clone has a handful of counts. The rearrangement uses TRBV27 and TRBJ1-2; 7 nucleotides agree with TRBD1. Trimming cost V 2 bases and J 6 bases; bases outside gene matches: 3. Looked up from germline, CDR1 is MNHEY and CDR2 is SMNVEV (reference sequence). The CDR3 length is 13 residues. For the CDR3, the DNA is TGTGCCAGCAGTTTAAGGGGGCTGGATGGCTACACCTTC. Encoded protein: CASSLRGLDGYTF.

The chain carries TRBV11-2 and TRBJ1-4; no clear D gene. This CDR3 contains 12 residues. Germline V gives CDR1 SGHAT, CDR2 FQNNGV. Trimming pared 3 bases from V and 4 bases from J, leaving 3 bases between. The CDR3 coding sequence is TGTGCCAGCAGCTTCCTTAATGAAAAACTGTTTTTT. Encoded protein: CASSFLNEKLFF.

The chain joins TRBV19 to TRBJ1-5; D possibly corresponds to TRBD1 (5 bases). Looked up from germline, CDR1 is LNHDA and CDR2 is SQIVND (reference sequence). V was trimmed by 3 bases and J by 3 bases, leaving 9 bases between them. The length of the CDR3 is 14 residues. CDR3 DNA sequence: TGTGCCAGTAGTATCGTGGGGCCCAATCAGCCCCAGCATTTT. Protein sequence: CASSIVGPNQPQHF.

The chain joins TRBV7-9 to TRBJ1-2; 8 bases agree with TRBD1. Germline V gene lookup returns CDR1 SEHNR and CDR2 FQNEAQ (reference sequence). CDR3 length equals 14 residues. V gave up 3 bases and J gave up 4 bases; unmatched junction bases: 4. DNA for the CDR3: TGTGCCAGCAGCTTCGGACAGGGCGGCTATGGCTACACCTTC. Protein: CASSFGQGGYGYTF.

The chain combines TRBV7-3 with TRBJ2-1; 10 positions agree with TRBD2. V gave up 5 bases and J gave up 6 bases; unmatched junction bases: 7. CDR1 is SGHTA and CDR2 is FQGTGA in the germline V gene. This CDR3 is built from 15 residues. CDR3 amino acids: CASSPQGTSVNEQFF. The DNA of the CDR3 is TGTGCCAGCAGCCCACAGGGGACTAGCGTCAATGAGCAGTTCTTC.

The V and J genes are TRBV28 and TRBJ1-2, with D tentatively TRBD1 (6 bases). The V end was cut by 5 bases, the J end by 4 bases, with 17 bases between. This CDR3 is built from 15 residues. CDR1 is MDHEN and CDR2 is SYDVKM in the germline V gene. CDR3 DNA sequence: TGTGCCAGCAGTACGATCAGGGGAGGGGGCTATGGCTACACCTTC. Translation gives CASSTIRGGGYGYTF.

The rearrangement links TRBV2 to TRBJ1-2, with D possibly being TRBD1 (6 bases). CDR1 is SNHLY and CDR2 is FYNNEI in the germline V gene. This CDR3 is 14 amino acids long. Trimming left V 4 bases short and J 4 bases short, with 13 bases between. In DNA form, the CDR3 reads TGTGCCAGCAGTGGGGCGGGGGCGAGCTATGGCTACACCTTC. It is translated as CASSGAGASYGYTF.

This clone turned up a few times. This chain uses TRBV6-2 or TRBV6-3 with TRBJ1-5; 9 nucleotides align to TRBD1. The CDR3 contains 15 residues. J was trimmed by 3 bases and V by 5 bases; bases with no gene match: 5. Germline assignment: CDR1 MNHEY and CDR2 SVGEGT. The CDR3 is CASSPGQGSNQPQHF. CDR3 DNA: TGTGCCAGCAGTCCGGGACAGGGATCCAATCAGCCCCAGCATTTT.

The chain joins TRBV4-1 to TRBJ1-2; D is unresolved. CDR3 length: 17 amino acids. The V and J ends lost 4 bases and 3 bases respectively, with 21 bases between them. Germline values: CDR1 MGHRA, CDR2 YSYEKL. This CDR3 reads CASSPPPGGLRDYGYTF. CDR3 nucleotides: TGCGCCAGCAGCCCTCCCCCCGGAGGGCTTAGGGACTATGGCTACACCTTC.

The CDR3 reads CASSEARQAFYEQYF. The CDR3 DNA follows: TGTGCCAGCAGTGAAGCACGGCAGGCCTTCTACGAGCAGTACTTC. The gene calls are TRBV6-1 and TRBJ2-7, with no clear D. The V gene lost 0 bases and the J gene lost 3 bases, with 12 bases spanning the gap. The CDR3 totals 15 residues. Germline V gene data show CDR1 as MNHNS and CDR2 as SASEGT.

J is TRBJ2-1 and V is TRBV7-2; possibly TRBD2 for D (7 bases). Between the trimmed V and J ends, which lost 2 bases and 6 bases, there was a span of 14 bases. In germline, CDR1 is SGHTA, CDR2 FQGNSA. This CDR3 spans 15 amino acids. CDR3 in amino acids: CASSLSAGAFNEQFF. CDR3 DNA: TGTGCCAGCAGCTTATCGGCGGGGGCCTTCAATGAGCAGTTCTTC. Full variable domain (outside the CDR3, taken from reference TRBV7-2 and TRBJ2-1): GAGVSQSPSNKVTEKGKDVELRCDPISGHTALYWYRQSLGQGLEFLIYFQGNSAPDKSGLPSDRFSAERTGGSVSTLTIQRTQQEDSAVYLCASSLSAGAFNEQFFGPGTRLTVL.

This chain links TRBV6-6 with TRBJ2-1, with 7 bases fitting TRBD1. Germline trimming cut 6 bases from V and 4 bases from J; bases unmatched to any gene: 9. The germline gives CDR1 MNHNY, CDR2 SVGAGI (reference sequence). This CDR3 region has 15 residues. The CDR3 reads CASREYGTAYNEQFF. CDR3 in DNA: TGTGCCAGCAGGGAATACGGGACAGCATACAATGAGCAGTTCTTC.

This chain connects TRBV21-1 to TRBJ1-5; whether TRBD1, the table's D call, matches the DNA was not checked. TRBV21-1 is tagged as a pseudogene. The CDR3 covers 14 residues. The CDR3 region is CASVGTGENQPQHF. The CDR3 DNA follows: TGTGCCAGCGTCGGGACAGGGGAAAATCAGCCCCAGCATTTT.

V and J are TRBV28 and TRBJ1-2; D may be TRBD1 (5 bases). The CDR3 length is 14 residues. CDR1 MDHEN and CDR2 SYDVKM come from the germline V gene. V lost 6 bases, J lost 1 base, and 12 bases lay in between. The CDR3 bases are TGTGCCAGCAGCGGGGGAGGAGATAACTATGGCTACACCTTC. Its translation: CASSGGGDNYGYTF.

The chain joins TRBV7-3 to TRBJ2-6; D is possibly TRBD1 (6 bases). Trimming removed 2 bases from V and 4 bases from J, with 9 bases in between. The germline V gene encodes CDR1 SGHTA and CDR2 FQGTGA. CDR3 length equals 15 residues. The CDR3 DNA follows: TGTGCCAGCAGCTTAGGGGGCTCCGGGGCCAACGTCCTGACTTTC. It specifies CASSLGGSGANVLTF.

The chain is built from TRBV24-1 and TRBJ1-2; 10 positions match TRBD1. With 5 bases clipped from V and 5 bases from J, the junction kept 1 base outside the gene matches. This CDR3 has 13 amino acids. From germline, CDR1 is KGHDR and CDR2 SFDVKD. The CDR3 region has the DNA TGTGCCACCAGTGGACAGGGGGCTTATGGCTACACCTTC. It is translated as CATSGQGAYGYTF.

V usage is TRBV5-5 and J usage is TRBJ2-7; 7 bases are a match to TRBD2. CDR1 is SGHKS, CDR2 YYEKEE, per germline (reference sequence). With 0 bases clipped from V and 0 bases from J, the junction kept 6 bases outside the gene matches. This CDR3 has 16 amino acids. The CDR3 coding sequence is TGTGCCAGCAGCTTGGCCGACGGGGGGAGCTCCTACGAGCAGTACTTC. It specifies CASSLADGGSSYEQYF.

The chain carries TRBV6-5 and TRBJ1-1, with 12 bases fitting TRBD1. Trimming at V came to 6 bases and at J to 5 bases, leaving 7 bases not matched to a gene. The CDR3 runs 15 residues. CDR1 is MNHEY and CDR2 is SVGAGI in the germline V gene. This chain's CDR3 is CASRPGTGGGTEAFF. The CDR3 DNA reads as TGTGCCAGCAGGCCCGGGACAGGGGGCGGGACTGAAGCTTTCTTT.

V is TRBV5-6 and J is TRBJ2-7, with a weak D call TRBD2 (6 bases). This CDR3 comprises 13 residues. Trimming took off 4 bases at V and 1 base at J, with 9 bases between the two ends. In germline, CDR1 is SGHDT, CDR2 YYEEEE. CDR3 sequence (DNA): TGTGCCAGCAGCGATGGGACTTCCTACGAGCAGTACTTC. Translating gives CASSDGTSYEQYF.

The chain carries TRBV29-1 and TRBJ2-3; 10 bases agree with TRBD2. Trimming at V came to 8 bases and at J to 6 bases, leaving 2 bases not matched to a gene. In germline, CDR1 is SQVTM, CDR2 ANQGSEA. The CDR3 contains 11 residues. As DNA, the CDR3 is TGCAGCAAACTAGCGGGGGATACGCAGTATTTT. Translated, it gives CSKLAGDTQYF.

The gene calls are TRBV19 and TRBJ1-1; no reliable D call. Germline CDR1 and CDR2: LNHDA and SQIVND (reference sequence). V dropped 5 bases and J dropped 11 bases, with 15 bases sitting between them. The CDR3 is 12 amino acids. In DNA form, the CDR3 reads TGTGCCAGTAGTCCCGGGAGGATCGATGCTTTCTTT. Protein product: CASSPGRIDAFF.

The chain uses TRBV30 and TRBJ2-7, with 7 positions matching TRBD1. The V gene's germline CDR1 is GTSNPN and CDR2 SVGIG (reference sequence). CDR3 length: 14 amino acids. With 2 bases clipped from V and 6 bases from J, the junction kept 10 bases outside the gene matches. CDR3 bases: TGTGCCTGGAGTAAGGGACAGCTCCTGAGCGAGCAGTACTTC. It is translated as CAWSKGQLLSEQYF.